Following are 24 T cell receptor beta chains from one sample sequenced in a study of regulatory T cells in long-lasting Graves disease. Investigators prepared the TCR beta libraries by applying iRepertoire HTBI primers and Arm-PCR of CDR3 regions. TCRdb reprocessed the multiplex PCR reads via MiXCR and lists one record per CDR3 protein. The sample holds 310,000 or so distinct CDR3 sequences, about 20% seen once. Time point reported: persistent/refractory GD, antithyroid drugs over 5 years with positive TRAb. The TCR library was prepared using RNA isolated from PBMCs. The sequences come from peripheral blood mononuclear cells (PBMCs), collected when the disease was refractory, from a patient treated with antithyroid drugs. These receptors originate from a female donor with Graves disease.

The V and J genes are TRBV29-1 and TRBJ1-2; D is uncertain. The CDR3 has 12 residues. Germline CDR1 SQVTM, CDR2 ANQGSEA. With 4 bases removed from V and 4 bases from J, the gap between germline ends came to 10 bases. This CDR3 reads CSVGGESYGYTF. The CDR3 nucleotides are TGCAGCGTTGGCGGGGAGTCCTATGGCTACACCTTC.

V usage is TRBV4-3 and J usage is TRBJ1-3; TRBD1 aligns across 7 bases. The CDR3 loop spans 16 amino acids. Germline V CDR1 and CDR2: LGHNA, YSLEER. J gave up 0 bases and V 0 bases, and 2 bases lay outside the gene matches. The CDR3 DNA is TGCGCCAGCAGCCAAGACGGGACAGCCTCTGGAAACACCATATATTTT. Its translation: CASSQDGTASGNTIYF.

This chain connects TRBV3-1 to TRBJ2-5; the D is unclear. V lost 0 bases and J 4 bases, leaving 6 bases between the germline ends. In germline, CDR1 is LGHDT, CDR2 YNNKEL (reference sequence). The CDR3 loop spans 13 amino acids. CDR3 region: CASSQDKGETQYF. DNA of the CDR3: TGTGCCAGCAGCCAAGATAAAGGAGAGACCCAGTACTTC.

There are a few counts of this clonotype. J is TRBJ2-7 and V is TRBV6-4, with no clear D. Germline-derived CDR1 and CDR2 are MRHNA and SNTAGT. With 5 bases removed from V and 6 bases from J, the gap between germline ends came to 8 bases. The CDR3 contains 11 residues. The CDR3 sequence: CASSICREQYF. The CDR3 DNA follows: TGTGCCAGCAGTATCTGCCGCGAGCAGTACTTC.

This clonotype was found many times. V usage is TRBV7-9 and J usage is TRBJ2-5; tentative D call: TRBD1 (6 bases). There are 14 residues in the CDR3. V shed 4 bases and J shed 5 bases, with 14 bases lying between them. Looked up from germline, CDR1 is SEHNR and CDR2 is FQNEAQ (reference sequence). The CDR3 here is CASSSRGVGETQYF. As DNA, the CDR3 is TGTGCCAGCAGCTCCAGGGGAGTGGGGGAGACCCAGTACTTC.

In its sample, this clonotype was seen many times. The V and J genes are TRBV7-2 and TRBJ1-2; possible D gene TRBD1, 6 bases. The germline V and J ends were trimmed by 4 bases and 4 bases, with 16 bases remaining between them. Germline CDR1 and CDR2: SGHTA and FQGNSA. The CDR3 is 15 residues long. CDR3 amino acids: CASSYRTELVYGYTF. The CDR3 nucleotides are TGTGCCAGCAGCTACCGGACAGAGCTCGTCTATGGCTACACCTTC.

A note on this clonotype: A clone one base away is much larger, so this may be a read error. Here the CDR3 reads CASSFEGVLETQYF. The CDR3 bases are TGTGCCAGCAGTTTCGAGGGAGTACTTGAGACCCAGTACTTC. The chain recombines TRBV12-3 or TRBV12-4 with TRBJ2-5; D perhaps matches TRBD2 (5 bases). V dropped 3 bases and J dropped 5 bases, with 13 bases sitting between them. CDR3 length: 14 residues.

The chain employs TRBV6-9 and TRBJ1-1, with D unresolved. This CDR3 spans 15 amino acids. Germline loops: CDR1 MNHGY, CDR2 SVAAGI. V shed 3 bases and J shed 6 bases, with 17 bases lying between them. The DNA for the CDR3 is TGTGCCAGCAGTTACTCGAACGTTTTTGGGGCTGAAGCTTTCTTT. It translates to CASSYSNVFGAEAFF.

This clonotype was recorded a few times. This chain links TRBV5-6 with TRBJ2-7; tentatively, D is TRBD1 (5 bases). The V and J ends lost 0 bases and 3 bases respectively, with 13 bases between them. Germline lookup yields CDR1 SGHDT and CDR2 YYEEEE. The CDR3 totals 15 residues. As DNA, the CDR3 is TGTGCCAGCAGCTTGGTCCAGGGTAATTTCTACGAGCAGTACTTC. Its translation: CASSLVQGNFYEQYF. Complete variable domain (other parts from reference TRBV5-6 and TRBJ2-7): DAGVTQSPTHLIKTRGQQVTLRCSPKSGHDTVSWYQQALGQGPQFIFQYYEEEERQRGNFPDRFSGHQFPNYSSELNVNALLLGDSALYLCASSLVQGNFYEQYFGPGTRLTVT.

The table lists this clonotype with many counts. The chain couples TRBV29-1 to TRBJ1-2; a weak D match, TRBD1 (5 bases). The CDR3 is made up of 13 amino acids. With 0 bases removed from V and 7 bases from J, the gap between germline ends came to 12 bases. Germline V gives CDR1 SQVTM, CDR2 ANQGSEA. The CDR3 DNA is TGCAGCGTTGAAGATTGGGGCACGATTGGCTACACCTTC. Amino acids: CSVEDWGTIGYTF.

The chain couples TRBV6-2 or TRBV6-3 to TRBJ2-2, with 9 bases fitting TRBD1. The junction had 7 bases not matched to a gene; V was cut back by 5 bases and J by 0 bases. The CDR3 has 17 residues. Germline V gene lookup returns CDR1 MNHEY and CDR2 SVGEGT. The CDR3 protein is CASSEAGTGTNTGELFF. The DNA of the CDR3 is TGTGCCAGCAGTGAAGCCGGGACAGGGACGAACACCGGGGAGCTGTTTTTT.

V is TRBV30 and J is TRBJ2-2, with 7 bases that match TRBD1. There are 12 residues in the CDR3. The ends lost 5 bases at V and 3 bases at J; junction bases unmatched: 0. Looked up from germline, CDR1 is GTSNPN and CDR2 is SVGIG (reference sequence). Written as DNA, the CDR3 is TGTGCCTGGGACAGGGACACCGGGGAGCTGTTTTTT. Translating gives CAWDRDTGELFF.

The table lists this clonotype with a few counts. The chain links TRBV24-1 to TRBJ2-3; 8 nucleotides match TRBD1. The germline CDR1 and CDR2 sequences are KGHDR and SFDVKD. This CDR3 is 14 amino acids long. The V and J ends lost 5 bases and 6 bases, in that order; junction bases with no gene match: 6. In DNA, the CDR3 is TGTGCCACCAGTGGGGGGACAGGCGCGGATACGCAGTATTTT. It is translated as CATSGGTGADTQYF.

The chain is built from TRBV6-1 and TRBJ2-3; 11 bases are shared with TRBD2. The CDR3 has 16 amino acids. J gave up 1 base and V 6 bases, and 6 bases lay outside the gene matches. CDR1 MNHNS and CDR2 SASEGT come from the germline V gene. The CDR3, as DNA: TGTGCCAGCAGCCGTCTGGGACTAGCGGGCACAGATACGCAGTATTTT. It encodes CASSRLGLAGTDTQYF.

The rearrangement uses TRBV2 and TRBJ2-7; the D call may be TRBD1 or TRBD2 (5 bases each). The CDR3 runs 14 residues. The V end was cut by 3 bases, the J end by 0 bases, with 9 bases between. Germline-derived CDR1 and CDR2 are SNHLY and FYNNEI. CDR3 nucleotide sequence: TGTGCCAGCAGTGAGACAGCGGTCTCCTACGAGCAGTACTTC. This sequence encodes CASSETAVSYEQYF.

This sequence joins TRBV10-3 and TRBJ1-2; D gene uncertain. The CDR3 totals 12 residues. V shed 0 bases and J shed 8 bases, with 7 bases lying between them. Germline V lookup: CDR1 ENHRY, CDR2 SYGVKD. The CDR3 DNA reads TGTGCCATCAGTGAGTCGGATTCAGGCTACACCTTC. Residues: CAISESDSGYTF.

This clonotype was detected a few times. The chain employs TRBV20-1 and TRBJ2-1, with 11 bases identical to TRBD1. The ends lost 4 bases at V and 6 bases at J; junction bases unmatched: 5. Per germline, CDR1 DFQATT and CDR2 SNEGSKA (reference sequence). The CDR3 has 14 amino acids. In nucleotides, the CDR3 is TGCAGTGCTAACGGACAGGGGGCGATCAATGAGCAGTTCTTC. Translation: CSANGQGAINEQFF.

There are many counts of this clonotype. The CDR3: CASSQVAGKTQYF. In DNA form, the CDR3 reads TGTGCCAGCAGCCAAGTTGCAGGAAAGACCCAGTACTTC. The chain combines TRBV3-1 with TRBJ2-5; D call uncertain. The germline CDR1 and CDR2 sequences are LGHDT and YNNKEL (reference sequence). The CDR3 has 13 amino acids. Deletions cut 1 base from V and 6 bases from J, with 9 bases between.

The rearrangement links TRBV20-1 to TRBJ2-7; TRBD2 matches at 15 bases. The trim removed 1 base at V and 2 bases at J, leaving 15 bases unmatched. This CDR3 contains 20 residues. In germline, CDR1 is DFQATT, CDR2 SNEGSKA (reference sequence). CDR3 loop: CSARGLAGTSGRPRTYEQYF. CDR3 in DNA: TGCAGTGCTAGAGGACTGGCCGGGACTAGCGGGAGGCCCCGGACCTACGAGCAGTACTTC.

This clonotype was seen ten or more times. J is TRBJ2-2 and V is TRBV10-3; D is possibly TRBD2 (5 bases). CDR1 ENHRY and CDR2 SYGVKD come from the germline V gene. This CDR3 has 17 residues. Trimming pared 0 bases from V and 1 base from J, leaving 12 bases between. The CDR3 coding sequence is TGTGCCATCAGTGAGTCCCGTGTACTAGTGAACACCGGGGAGCTGTTTTTT. Residues: CAISESRVLVNTGELFF.

This clonotype was observed many times. The chain carries TRBV30 and TRBJ2-5; tentatively, D is TRBD1 (6 bases). V lost 4 bases and J 5 bases, leaving 14 bases between the germline ends. The CDR3 length is 13 residues. Germline V gives CDR1 GTSNPN, CDR2 SVGIG (reference sequence). The CDR3 sequence is CAWTSGVRETQYF. CDR3 bases: TGTGCCTGGACCTCAGGGGTGAGGGAGACCCAGTACTTC.

About this clonotype: The junction does not match germline at one end; this may be a read error. The J gene is TRBJ2-5, the V gene TRBV11-3, with TRBD2 matching over 9 bases. This CDR3 is built from 15 residues. Germline V gene sequence: CDR1 SGHNT, CDR2 YENEEA. DNA for the CDR3: TGTGCCAGCAGCCTAGAGAGCGGGGGGAAGGAGACCCAGTACTTC. The encoded protein is CASSLESGGKETQYF.

V and J are TRBV19 and TRBJ1-6; D is unclear. V shed 5 bases and J shed 6 bases, with 17 bases lying between them. From germline, CDR1 is LNHDA and CDR2 SQIVND (reference sequence). CDR3 length: 16 residues. DNA for the CDR3: TGTGCCAGTAGTGCCGACAAATGGTATGGTAATTCACCCCTCCACTTT. It codes for CASSADKWYGNSPLHF.

This clonotype was counted a few times. The rearrangement uses TRBV5-1 and TRBJ1-1; D remains unclear. Per germline, CDR1 SGHRS and CDR2 YFSETQ. Trimming shortened V by 2 bases and J by 5 bases, and 13 bases separated the two germline ends. The CDR3 is made up of 14 amino acids. The CDR3 coding sequence is TGCGCCAGCAGCTTCAAAGGAGGGTGGACTGAAGCTTTCTTT. Its protein product is CASSFKGGWTEAFF.